This T cell receptor (beta chain) was obtained from a study of blood T cell repertoires in COVID-19. Sequencing used immunoSEQ multiplex PCR; TCRdb keeps in-frame clones, though not all of them. The sample yields 220,000 or so clones, over 80% seen once. This clone has just one count. Specimen: PBMCs or T cells enriched from blood (not recorded which). This receptor was identified in a woman aged 40 to 50 who had recovered from COVID-19.

CDR3 sequence: CASRPEFGETQYF. CDR3 DNA sequence: TGCGCCAGCAGACCGGAGTTCGGAGAGACCCAGTACTTC. The rearrangement links TRBV5-1 to TRBJ2-5, with D unclear. Germline V gene sequence: CDR1 SGHRS, CDR2 YFSETQ. Trimming removed 5 bases from V and 4 bases from J, with 12 bases in between. The CDR3 consists of 13 residues.